The rows below give T cell receptor beta chains drawn from one sample of a study of shared clonotypes between healthy human individuals. Using immunoSEQ multiplex PCR, the repertoire was profiled, and TCRdb retains in-frame clones only, with some absent. This repertoire shows roughly 1 million clones, approximately 78% found once; its top ten account for about 0.52%. The sample taken for sequencing was memory CD4+ T cells from PBMCs. Receptor source: a man younger than 30 in good health. Some clones in this sample may be carry-over from other donors' samples. The CDR3 runs from the conserved cysteine through the conserved F or W. Fields, in order: D gene, clone size, CDR3 length, J gene, V gene, CDR3 protein, CDR3 DNA. The D gene is left open where the match is weak. Some rows have no size entry. The others give once, few or many, or a class for an expanded clone.

d_call: -; clone_size: -; cdr3_length: 14; j_call: TRBJ1-2; v_call: TRBV7-2; cdr3_aa: CASSLARSLYGYTF; cdr3_nt: TGTGCCAGCAGCTTAGCGAGGTCCCTCTATGGCTACACCTTC
d_call: -; clone_size: many; cdr3_length: 15; j_call: TRBJ1-1; v_call: TRBV28; cdr3_aa: CASSSPGMRLTEAFF; cdr3_nt: TGTGCCAGCAGTTCCCCTGGGATGCGTCTCACTGAAGCTTTCTTT
d_call: -; clone_size: -; cdr3_length: 11; j_call: TRBJ1-2; v_call: TRBV28; cdr3_aa: CASSLLYGYTF; cdr3_nt: TGTGCCAGCAGCCTTCTATATGGCTACACCTTC
d_call: -; clone_size: -; cdr3_length: 14; j_call: TRBJ2-2; v_call: TRBV10-3; cdr3_aa: CAISDRANTGELFF; cdr3_nt: TGTGCCATCAGTGACAGGGCGAACACCGGGGAGCTGTTTTTT
d_call: TRBD2; clone_size: -; cdr3_length: 15; j_call: TRBJ2-7; v_call: TRBV4-2; cdr3_aa: CASSQEGTSGYEQYF; cdr3_nt: TGTGCCAGCAGCCAAGAAGGGACTAGCGGCTACGAGCAGTACTTC
d_call: TRBD1; clone_size: -; cdr3_length: 13; j_call: TRBJ1-1; v_call: TRBV2; cdr3_aa: CASRSDRGAEAFF; cdr3_nt: TGTGCCAGCAGATCCGACAGGGGGGCTGAAGCTTTCTTT
d_call: -; clone_size: -; cdr3_length: 15; j_call: TRBJ1-5; v_call: TRBV28; cdr3_aa: CASSFHDRHNQPQHF; cdr3_nt: TGTGCCAGCAGTTTTCATGACAGGCACAATCAGCCCCAGCATTTT
d_call: TRBD1; clone_size: -; cdr3_length: 13; j_call: TRBJ2-5; v_call: TRBV6-1; cdr3_aa: CASRFTGEETQYF; cdr3_nt: TGTGCCAGCCGATTTACAGGGGAAGAGACCCAGTACTTC
d_call: -; clone_size: -; cdr3_length: 15; j_call: TRBJ1-5; v_call: TRBV6-5; cdr3_aa: CASSFSRGSNQPQHF; cdr3_nt: TGTGCCAGCAGTTTCTCTAGGGGGAGCAATCAGCCCCAGCATTTT
d_call: -; clone_size: -; cdr3_length: 14; j_call: TRBJ2-7; v_call: TRBV6-1; cdr3_aa: CASSENRVGDEQYF; cdr3_nt: TGTGCCAGCAGCGAAAACAGGGTCGGAGACGAGCAGTACTTC
d_call: TRBD1; clone_size: -; cdr3_length: 18; j_call: TRBJ1-2; v_call: TRBV18; cdr3_aa: CASSPPTGTGGSDYGYTF; cdr3_nt: TGTGCCAGCTCACCACCGACGGGGACAGGGGGATCGGACTATGGCTACACCTTC
d_call: TRBD2; clone_size: -; cdr3_length: 15; j_call: TRBJ2-1; v_call: TRBV6-1; cdr3_aa: CASSDTRGRGNEQFF; cdr3_nt: TGTGCCAGCAGTGATACACGCGGGAGGGGCAATGAGCAGTTCTTC
d_call: -; clone_size: -; cdr3_length: 13; j_call: TRBJ2-5; v_call: TRBV5-1; cdr3_aa: CASSPRLRETQYF; cdr3_nt: TGCGCCAGCAGCCCCCGGCTCCGAGAGACCCAGTACTTC
d_call: TRBD1; clone_size: few; cdr3_length: 11; j_call: TRBJ1-2; v_call: TRBV30; cdr3_aa: CAGGQPYGYTF; cdr3_nt: TGTGCCGGGGGACAGCCCTATGGCTACACCTTC
d_call: TRBD2; clone_size: once; cdr3_length: 14; j_call: TRBJ2-3; v_call: TRBV2; cdr3_aa: CAGSGRGRADTQYF; cdr3_nt: TGTGCCGGTAGCGGGAGAGGGAGGGCAGATACGCAGTATTTT
d_call: -; clone_size: few; cdr3_length: 15; j_call: TRBJ1-3; v_call: TRBV28; cdr3_aa: CASSLGAVTGNTIYF; cdr3_nt: TGTGCCAGCAGTTTAGGTGCAGTTACTGGAAACACCATATATTTT
d_call: -; clone_size: -; cdr3_length: 13; j_call: TRBJ1-2; v_call: TRBV6-6; cdr3_aa: CATRQDNNYGYTF; cdr3_nt: TGTGCCACCCGACAGGACAATAACTATGGCTACACCTTC
d_call: -; clone_size: -; cdr3_length: 15; j_call: TRBJ2-2; v_call: TRBV18; cdr3_aa: CASSPKIGTTGELFF; cdr3_nt: TGTGCCAGCTCACCAAAAATCGGGACCACCGGGGAGCTGTTTTTT
d_call: -; clone_size: -; cdr3_length: 14; j_call: TRBJ1-2; v_call: TRBV30; cdr3_aa: CAWSVFGGGYGYTF; cdr3_nt: TGTGCCTGGAGTGTATTTGGCGGGGGCTATGGCTACACCTTC
d_call: TRBD1; clone_size: -; cdr3_length: 15; j_call: TRBJ2-5; v_call: TRBV7-3; cdr3_aa: CASSPYPGQQETQYF; cdr3_nt: TGTGCCAGCAGCCCATACCCGGGACAGCAAGAGACCCAGTACTTC
d_call: TRBD2; clone_size: -; cdr3_length: 16; j_call: TRBJ2-3; v_call: TRBV7-2; cdr3_aa: CASSPHGREATDTQYF; cdr3_nt: TGTGCCAGCAGCCCCCACGGGCGGGAGGCCACAGATACGCAGTATTTT
d_call: -; clone_size: -; cdr3_length: 16; j_call: TRBJ2-1; v_call: TRBV9; cdr3_aa: CASSVGGPDRGNEQFF; cdr3_nt: TGTGCCAGCAGCGTAGGGGGCCCAGACCGAGGCAATGAGCAGTTCTTC
d_call: -; clone_size: -; cdr3_length: 11; j_call: TRBJ2-1; v_call: TRBV7-9; cdr3_aa: CASPTDNEQFF; cdr3_nt: TGTGCCAGTCCGACCGACAATGAGCAGTTCTTC
d_call: TRBD2; clone_size: -; cdr3_length: 21; j_call: TRBJ2-3; v_call: TRBV15; cdr3_aa: CATSRDTRVAGGDEVTDTQYF; cdr3_nt: TGTGCCACCAGCAGAGACACAAGGGTAGCGGGAGGTGACGAGGTAACAGATACGCAGTATTTT
d_call: -; clone_size: -; cdr3_length: 15; j_call: TRBJ1-3; v_call: TRBV7-2; cdr3_aa: CASSFGHGAGNTIYF; cdr3_nt: TGTGCCAGCAGCTTTGGTCATGGAGCCGGAAACACCATATATTTT
d_call: TRBD2; clone_size: -; cdr3_length: 17; j_call: TRBJ2-1; v_call: TRBV18; cdr3_aa: CASSSLPGTSGHNEQFF; cdr3_nt: TGTGCCAGCTCATCCCTCCCCGGGACTAGCGGGCACAATGAGCAGTTCTTC
d_call: -; clone_size: -; cdr3_length: 11; j_call: TRBJ2-7; v_call: TRBV10-3; cdr3_aa: CAIPGDYEQYF; cdr3_nt: TGTGCCATCCCCGGGGACTACGAGCAGTACTTC
d_call: TRBD2; clone_size: -; cdr3_length: 14; j_call: TRBJ2-7; v_call: TRBV6-1; cdr3_aa: CASTLGGGSYEQYF; cdr3_nt: TGTGCCAGCACCCTGGGGGGGGGCTCCTACGAGCAGTACTTC
d_call: -; clone_size: once; cdr3_length: 16; j_call: TRBJ2-1; v_call: TRBV27; cdr3_aa: CASSASLGASYNEQFF; cdr3_nt: TGTGCCAGCAGTGCCTCTCTAGGAGCCTCCTACAATGAGCAGTTCTTC
d_call: TRBD1; clone_size: few; cdr3_length: 14; j_call: TRBJ1-1; v_call: TRBV16; cdr3_aa: CASSSGQGNTEAFF; cdr3_nt: TGTGCCAGCAGCAGCGGACAGGGGAACACTGAAGCTTTCTTT
d_call: -; clone_size: -; cdr3_length: 16; j_call: TRBJ1-4; v_call: TRBV7-8; cdr3_aa: CASSERDGQFNEKLFF; cdr3_nt: TGTGCCAGCAGCGAAAGGGACGGACAGTTTAATGAAAAACTGTTTTTT
d_call: -; clone_size: once; cdr3_length: 14; j_call: TRBJ2-7; v_call: TRBV6-6; cdr3_aa: CASSYSRDSYEQYF; cdr3_nt: TGTGCCAGCAGTTACTCGAGGGACTCCTACGAGCAGTACTTC
d_call: -; clone_size: few; cdr3_length: 14; j_call: TRBJ2-3; v_call: TRBV5-1; cdr3_aa: CASGDDGTTDTQYF; cdr3_nt: TGCGCCAGCGGGGACGACGGGACCACAGATACGCAGTATTTT
d_call: TRBD1; clone_size: -; cdr3_length: 16; j_call: TRBJ1-2; v_call: TRBV7-2; cdr3_aa: CASSLRPRTGRYGYTF; cdr3_nt: TGTGCCAGCAGCCTCCGGCCCCGGACAGGGCGGTATGGCTACACCTTC
d_call: -; clone_size: -; cdr3_length: 11; j_call: TRBJ1-6; v_call: TRBV2; cdr3_aa: CASRENSPLHF; cdr3_nt: TGTGCCAGCAGGGAGAATTCACCCCTCCACTTT
d_call: -; clone_size: -; cdr3_length: 14; j_call: TRBJ2-3; v_call: TRBV18; cdr3_aa: CASSPWGSPDTQYF; cdr3_nt: TGTGCCAGCTCACCATGGGGGTCCCCAGATACGCAGTATTTT
d_call: TRBD2; clone_size: -; cdr3_length: 15; j_call: TRBJ2-1; v_call: TRBV5-1; cdr3_aa: CASSEGLAGNNEQFF; cdr3_nt: TGCGCCAGCAGCGAGGGACTAGCGGGAAACAATGAGCAGTTCTTC
d_call: -; clone_size: -; cdr3_length: 15; j_call: TRBJ2-7; v_call: TRBV6-5; cdr3_aa: CASSYLTPKGHEQYF; cdr3_nt: TGTGCCAGCAGCTACCTTACTCCCAAGGGACACGAGCAGTACTTC
d_call: -; clone_size: once; cdr3_length: 16; j_call: TRBJ2-7; v_call: TRBV5-1; cdr3_aa: CASSLASAGGSYEQYF; cdr3_nt: TGCGCCAGCAGCTTGGCATCGGCTGGAGGTTCTTACGAGCAGTACTTC